This T cell receptor (beta chain) was obtained from a study of beta chain features in type 1 diabetes. Study results and limitations: Significant though moderate, a shortening of TCRB CDR3s appeared in all four CD4+ subsets of Type 1 diabetes patients. The study left unresolved whether HLA type influences TCRB rearrangement. Possible PCR preference for shorter templates applied equally to patients and controls.

What was sequenced were expressed TCRB transcripts, since all of the isolated RNA had been reverse transcribed. Assay used: immunoSEQ multiplex PCR; TCRdb lists only in-frame clones, some missing. The sample gives about 160,000 clones, 63% of which show up once; about 0.091% is in the top ten. The V gene's germline CDR1 is LGHNA and CDR2 YSLEER. The CDR3 is made up of 13 amino acids. Trimming shortened V by 3 bases and J by 1 base, and 5 bases separated the two germline ends. About this clone itself: Antigen unknown.

The chain is built from TRBV4-3 and TRBJ2-3; D is ambiguous. This receptor was obtained from a man in his thirties or forties with type 1 diabetes. The sequenced material came from naive CD4+ T cells from blood. The CDR3 DNA follows: TGCGCCAGCAGCCAGAGACGCACAGATACGCAGTATTTT. Residues: CASSQRRTDTQYF.